This paragraph covers one T cell receptor beta chain sequence. The data were obtained in a study of blood T cell repertoires in COVID-19. Study-level background: The United States, Italy and Spain were the sources of the acute and convalescent COVID-19 samples. PBMCs, B-cell-depleted T cells, or T cells provided the cDNA or gDNA that made up the material.

In the source study's methods: Reference gene primer amplification in the assay estimated nucleated cell counts. Here immunoSEQ multiplex PCR was the method, and the copy in TCRdb shows in-frame clones only, minus some. The V and J calls and clone size were taken over from that table, and D and trimming were inferred from the DNA. The sample has some 250,000 clones, roughly four fifths seen once. CDR1 and CDR2 from the germline V gene are MNHEY and SMNVEV (reference sequence). This CDR3 has 14 amino acids. V was clipped by 6 bases and J by 2 bases, with 10 bases between them. This chain connects TRBV27 to TRBJ2-2; possibly TRBD1 for D (6 bases). The clonotype comes from a woman at least 80 years old with acute or convalescent COVID-19. Specimen: peripheral blood. CDR3 nucleotides: TGTGCCAGCAGACAGGGAGTAAACACCGGGGAGCTGTTTTTT. The encoded protein is CASRQGVNTGELFF.